The 7 T cell receptor beta chains reported below all come from one sample, sequenced in a study of blood T cell repertoires in COVID-19. Using immunoSEQ multiplex PCR, the repertoire was profiled, and TCRdb retains in-frame clones only, with some absent. The sample contains roughly 290,000 clones, about 90% of which appear only once. The sample comprised peripheral blood. The source of these receptors is a woman aged 30 to 39 who had recovered from COVID-19.

The chain joins TRBV5-1 to TRBJ2-2; 8 positions agree with TRBD1. The CDR3 is 15 amino acids. Germline V gene data show CDR1 as SGHRS and CDR2 as YFSETQ. Germline trimming cut 4 bases from V and 4 bases from J; bases unmatched to any gene: 6. The CDR3 sequence is CASSPQGATTGELFF. The CDR3 DNA sequence: TGCGCCAGCAGCCCTCAGGGGGCGACCACCGGGGAGCTGTTTTTT. Drawing the rest from reference TRBV5-1 and TRBJ2-2, the complete variable domain is KAGVTQTPRYLIKTRGQQVTLSCSPISGHRSVSWYQQTPGQGLQFLFEYFSETQRNKGNFPGRFSGRQFSNSRSEMNVSTLELGDSALYLCASSPQGATTGELFFGEGSRLTVL.

J is TRBJ2-3 and V is TRBV7-9, with 10 bases identical to TRBD1. The CDR3 extends over 16 amino acids. The V gene end was trimmed by 6 bases and the J gene end by 4 bases; junction bases not matched to a gene: 10. Germline V gives CDR1 SEHNR, CDR2 FQNEAQ (reference sequence). CDR3 sequence reads: CASRPQTGGRADTQYF. DNA of the CDR3: TGTGCCAGCAGACCCCAGACAGGGGGCAGAGCAGATACGCAGTATTTT.

The chain employs TRBV5-4 and TRBJ2-1; the match to TRBD2 covers 7 bases. With 0 bases clipped from V and 6 bases from J, the junction kept 9 bases outside the gene matches. The CDR3 sequence is 16 residues long. Germline V CDR1 and CDR2: SGHNT, YYREEE (reference sequence). CDR3 sequence reads: CASSLVGRELGNEQFF. For the CDR3, the DNA is TGTGCCAGCAGCTTGGTAGGGCGGGAGCTCGGCAATGAGCAGTTCTTC.

J is TRBJ2-7 and V is TRBV19; D gene uncertain. V was trimmed by 3 bases and J by 3 bases, leaving 9 bases between them. This CDR3 is 13 amino acids long. Germline V gene lookup returns CDR1 LNHDA and CDR2 SQIVND (reference sequence). The CDR3 DNA reads as TGTGCCAGTAGTATGAACACCATCTACGAGCAGTACTTC. Its translation is CASSMNTIYEQYF.

The rearrangement joins TRBV10-2 to TRBJ2-7; possible D gene TRBD2, 7 bases. V was shortened by 6 bases and J by 9 bases, with 21 bases between the two germline ends. Germline CDR1 WSHSY, CDR2 SAAADI. The CDR3 loop spans 14 amino acids. The CDR3 bases are TGCGCCAGCAGCCGGGACACGGGCGGGGGAGCGCAGTACTTC. It yields the protein CASSRDTGGGAQYF.

The chain couples TRBV11-2 to TRBJ1-2; D ambiguous. V was trimmed by 1 base and J by 4 bases, leaving 10 bases between them. There are 14 residues in the CDR3. Germline loops: CDR1 SGHAT, CDR2 FQNNGV. This CDR3 is CASSLAAQSYGYTF. For the CDR3, the DNA is TGTGCCAGCAGCTTAGCCGCCCAGTCCTATGGCTACACCTTC. Filled out from reference TRBV11-2 and TRBJ1-2, the complete variable domain reads EAGVAQSPRYKIIEKRQSVAFWCNPISGHATLYWYQQILGQGPKLLIQFQNNGVVDDSQLPKDRFSAERLKGVDSTLKIQPAKLEDSAVYLCASSLAAQSYGYTFGSGTRLTVV.

This clone came up a few times. This chain uses TRBV3-1 (or the pseudogene TRBV3-2) with TRBJ2-3, with D maybe TRBD2 (6 bases). V was shortened by 0 bases and J by 8 bases, with 12 bases between the two germline ends. The germline V gene encodes CDR1 LGHDT and CDR2 YNNKEL (reference sequence). The CDR3 loop spans 14 amino acids. This chain's CDR3 is CASSQDLWEVTQYF. CDR3 in DNA: TGTGCCAGCAGCCAAGATCTTTGGGAGGTTACGCAGTATTTT.